Listed here are 16 T cell receptor beta chains from one sample, sequenced in a study of early T cells in non-severe SARS-CoV-2 infection. Using its own MiXCR run on the 5' RACE reads, TCRdb lists one record per CDR3 protein. The repertoire holds 45,000 to 60,000 distinct CDR3 sequences, with around 9.3% as singletons. The material sequenced was whole blood. These receptors were taken from an adult who was a healthcare worker with PCR-confirmed SARS-CoV-2 infection or an uninfected control (not recorded which).

In this sample, this clonotype turned up many times. The chain has TRBV24-1 and TRBJ2-1; 9 nucleotides match TRBD2. V gave up 3 bases and J gave up 0 bases; unmatched junction bases: 5. CDR3 length equals 17 residues. Germline loops: CDR1 KGHDR, CDR2 SFDVKD. CDR3 amino acids: CATSDIAGESSYNEQFF. CDR3 nucleotides: TGTGCCACCAGTGATATAGCGGGGGAGAGCTCCTACAATGAGCAGTTCTTC.

This clonotype was counted many times. The V and J genes are TRBV19 and TRBJ1-5; 9 bases fit TRBD1. From germline, CDR1 is LNHDA and CDR2 SQIVND (reference sequence). Unmatched junction bases numbered 3, after V lost 3 bases and J lost 3 bases. CDR3 length: 15 residues. The CDR3 loop reads CASSIGQGFNQPQHF. CDR3 coding DNA: TGTGCCAGTAGTATCGGACAGGGGTTCAATCAGCCCCAGCATTTT. The complete variable domain, with remaining parts taken from reference TRBV19 and TRBJ1-5, reads DGGITQSPKYLFRKEGQNVTLSCEQNLNHDAMYWYRQDPGQGLRLIYYSQIVNDFQKGDIAEGYSVSREKKESFPLTVTSAQKNPTAFYLCASSIGQGFNQPQHFGDGTRLSIL.

This clonotype was found many times. The chain couples TRBV25-1 to TRBJ2-6; D is ambiguous. This CDR3 has 19 amino acids. The germline V gene has CDR1 MGHDK and CDR2 SYGVNS. Trimming stripped 0 bases from V and 0 bases from J, with 15 bases between. In nucleotides, the CDR3 is TGTGCCAGCAGTGAATATTACCCGCTCTGGAGCTCTGGGGCCAACGTCCTGACTTTC. It is translated as CASSEYYPLWSSGANVLTF.

The chain joins TRBV5-1 to TRBJ2-1; 9 bases map to TRBD1. There are 16 residues in the CDR3. The junction had 11 bases not matched to a gene; V was cut back by 4 bases and J by 6 bases. Germline CDR1 reads SGHRS; CDR2 reads YFSETQ. The CDR3 sequence: CASSPMPGTGCNEQFF. The CDR3, as DNA: TGCGCCAGCAGCCCAATGCCCGGGACAGGGTGCAATGAGCAGTTCTTC.

The V and J genes are TRBV2 and TRBJ2-2; no firm D call. This CDR3 spans 14 amino acids. From germline, CDR1 is SNHLY and CDR2 FYNNEI. Trimming pared 8 bases from V and 6 bases from J, leaving 16 bases between. CDR3 protein: CASGVFNSAGELFF. DNA for the CDR3: TGTGCCAGCGGAGTCTTTAATTCCGCCGGGGAGCTGTTTTTT.

The V gene is TRBV2, the J gene TRBJ2-4; D gene uncertain. Germline V lookup: CDR1 SNHLY, CDR2 FYNNEI. The CDR3 runs 17 residues. V lost 0 bases and J lost 0, with 12 bases in between. The CDR3 DNA is TGTGCCAGCAGTGAAGCGGAGTACCCGCTAGCCAAAAACATTCAGTACTTC. Translation gives CASSEAEYPLAKNIQYF.

This clonotype came up many times. CDR3 sequence: CAWSVDSYNSPLHF. The CDR3 nucleotides read TGTGCCTGGAGTGTTGACAGCTATAATTCACCCCTCCACTTT. The V gene is TRBV30, the J gene TRBJ1-6, with D perhaps matching TRBD1 (5 bases). Germline V gene lookup returns CDR1 GTSNPN and CDR2 SVGIG (reference sequence). This CDR3 is built from 14 residues. The V gene lost 0 bases and the J gene lost 3 bases, with 6 bases spanning the gap.

This clonotype was counted at least ten times. J is TRBJ1-2 and V is TRBV19; no clear D. This CDR3 is 14 amino acids long. Trimming took off 7 bases at V and 0 bases at J, with 12 bases between the two ends. Per germline, CDR1 LNHDA and CDR2 SQIVND (reference sequence). The CDR3 bases are TGTGCCAGTATGGAAGGCGGCACTAACTATGGCTACACCTTC. Its protein product is CASMEGGTNYGYTF. Complete variable domain (other parts from reference TRBV19 and TRBJ1-2): DGGITQSPKYLFRKEGQNVTLSCEQNLNHDAMYWYRQDPGQGLRLIYYSQIVNDFQKGDIAEGYSVSREKKESFPLTVTSAQKNPTAFYLCASMEGGTNYGYTFGSGTRLTVV.

This clonotype was recorded at least ten times. V and J are TRBV9 and TRBJ2-1, with a tentative D call TRBD1 (6 bases). The CDR3 covers 18 residues. From germline, CDR1 is SGDLS and CDR2 YYNGEE. The V gene lost 0 bases and the J gene lost 7 bases, with 23 bases spanning the gap. CDR3 region: CASSVGQNRALSSNEQFF. Written as DNA, the CDR3 is TGTGCCAGCAGCGTAGGCCAGAACAGGGCCCTAAGTAGTAATGAGCAGTTCTTC.

This clonotype occurred many times. J is TRBJ2-3 and V is TRBV6-6; D is uncertain. The CDR3 contains 15 residues. Germline CDR1 MNHNY, CDR2 SVGAGI (reference sequence). V lost 2 bases and J lost 2, with 11 bases in between. The DNA of the CDR3 is TGTGCCAGCAGTTACGATAGTCGTCCCACAGATACGCAGTATTTT. Residues: CASSYDSRPTDTQYF.

This clonotype has more than one count but fewer than ten. The V call is TRBV5-1, the J call TRBJ2-2, with 10 positions matching TRBD1. The V and J ends lost 3 bases and 5 bases, in that order; junction bases with no gene match: 1. Germline CDR1 is SGHRS and CDR2 is YFSETQ. CDR3 length: 14 residues. The CDR3 sequence: CASSSGQGTGELFF. The DNA of the CDR3 is TGCGCCAGCAGCTCGGGACAGGGGACCGGGGAGCTGTTTTTT.

Note on this clonotype: A much larger clone differs from this one at a single base, so this may be a read error. The genes are TRBV5-5 and TRBJ2-5; 7 bases fit TRBD2. This CDR3 has 14 amino acids. The germline gives CDR1 SGHKS, CDR2 YYEKEE (reference sequence). CDR3 DNA sequence: TGTGTCAGCAGCGGGGTTAGGGGCTCAGAGACCCAGTACTTC. It yields the protein CVSSGVRGSETQYF.

This clonotype was recorded many times. The rearrangement joins TRBV11-2 to TRBJ1-1; 7 bases are shared with TRBD1. CDR3 size: 14 residues. CDR1 is SGHAT, CDR2 FQNNGV, per germline. V dropped 7 bases and J dropped 5; count of bases not matched to a gene: 10. CDR3 residues: CASTRSGDRTEAFF. The CDR3 coding sequence is TGTGCCAGCACCAGATCGGGGGACAGAACTGAAGCTTTCTTT.

This clonotype was detected ten times or more. The rearrangement joins TRBV4-1 to TRBJ2-1, with D unresolved. This CDR3 spans 16 amino acids. Germline V gene data show CDR1 as MGHRA and CDR2 as YSYEKL. The ends were cut back, 2 bases at V and 6 bases at J, with 17 bases in the middle. The CDR3 sequence: CASSQIGFMDPNEQFF. The CDR3 coding sequence is TGCGCCAGCAGCCAAATTGGGTTTATGGATCCCAATGAGCAGTTCTTC.

This clonotype has at least ten counts. The CDR3 DNA sequence: TGCAGTGCTAGTGGATCTAATCTGGGCTATGGCTACACCTTC. Translation gives CSASGSNLGYGYTF. This chain joins TRBV20-1 and TRBJ1-2; no clear D gene. The CDR3 extends over 14 amino acids. Germline CDR1 reads DFQATT; CDR2 reads SNEGSKA (reference sequence). V gave up 3 bases and J gave up 4 bases, with 15 bases separating them.

The V and J genes are TRBV6-1 and TRBJ2-7; 9 bases fit TRBD2. The CDR3 has 14 amino acids. Germline values: CDR1 MNHNS, CDR2 SASEGT. V lost 8 bases and J lost 5; bases outside the gene matches: 10. CDR3 coding DNA: TGTGCCAGCGGACTAGCGATTAAGGGAAACGAGCAGTACTTC. As protein: CASGLAIKGNEQYF.